The 16 T cell receptor beta chains given below trace back to one sample, sequenced in a study of blood T cell repertoires in COVID-19. Repertoires were generated with immunoSEQ multiplex PCR, while TCRdb's copy carries only in-frame clones and drops some. Here the sample spans approximately 300,000 clones, 89% being singletons. Sequencing was performed on PBMCs or T cells enriched from blood (not recorded which). The source is a man aged 60-69 years who had recovered from COVID-19.

The V and J genes are TRBV9 and TRBJ2-5; the match to TRBD1 covers 7 bases. CDR1 and CDR2 from the germline V gene are SGDLS and YYNGEE. The CDR3 sequence is 13 residues long. V lost 6 bases and J lost 5; bases outside the gene matches: 7. CDR3: CASNRGQGETQYF. Written as DNA, the CDR3 is TGTGCCAGCAACAGGGGCCAGGGGGAGACCCAGTACTTC. Based on the CDR3 plus reference TRBV9 and TRBJ2-5, the full variable domain is DSGVTQTPKHLITATGQRVTLRCSPRSGDLSVYWYQQSLDQGLQFLIQYYNGEERAKGNILERFSAQQFPDLHSELNLSSLELGDSALYFCASNRGQGETQYFGPGTRLLVL.

The chain's CDR3 is CASSDLGRNEKLFF. In nucleotides, the CDR3 is TGTGCCAGCAGTGACCTCGGGAGGAATGAAAAACTGTTTTTT. The V call is TRBV25-1, the J call TRBJ1-4, with unresolved D. Trimming removed 3 bases from V and 5 bases from J, with 10 bases in between. CDR3 size: 14 residues. Germline values: CDR1 MGHDK, CDR2 SYGVNS.

The table lists this clone with a count of one. V gene TRBV7-2 combines with J gene TRBJ2-1; possibly TRBD2 for D (6 bases). Trimming cost V 7 bases and J 0 bases, with 10 bases left between them. Germline V gene sequence: CDR1 SGHTA, CDR2 FQGNSA. The CDR3 covers 14 residues. CDR3: CASKSGFSYNEQFF. In nucleotides, the CDR3 is TGTGCCAGCAAGAGCGGGTTCTCCTACAATGAGCAGTTCTTC.

The chain joins TRBV6-1 to TRBJ2-1; TRBD2 is a possible D gene (5 bases). Looked up from germline, CDR1 is MNHNS and CDR2 is SASEGT. CDR3 size: 18 residues. Trimming shortened V by 3 bases and J by 5 bases, and 23 bases separated the two germline ends. This CDR3 is CASSDYSGLTSRDNEQFF. CDR3 coding DNA: TGTGCCAGCAGTGACTACAGCGGCCTTACCTCAAGGGACAATGAGCAGTTCTTC.

V and J are TRBV30 and TRBJ1-6; 8 positions agree with TRBD1. The V and J ends lost 3 bases and 9 bases, in that order; junction bases with no gene match: 10. Germline CDR1 GTSNPN, CDR2 SVGIG (reference sequence). CDR3 size: 15 residues. The CDR3 bases are TGTGCCTGGAGCGGACAGGGAATCAGGAGTTCACCCCTCCACTTT. Its translation: CAWSGQGIRSSPLHF.

V and J are TRBV18 and TRBJ1-1, with D unclear. The CDR3 runs 14 residues. The germline V gene encodes CDR1 KGHSH and CDR2 LQKENI. Trimming cost V 6 bases and J 1 base, with 12 bases left between them. The chain's CDR3 is CASSPQEGNTEAFF. Here the CDR3 DNA reads TGTGCCAGCTCCCCCCAAGAGGGGAACACTGAAGCTTTCTTT.

This chain uses TRBV7-2 with TRBJ2-1, with 9 bases that match TRBD2. The CDR3 contains 16 residues. Germline CDR1 SGHTA, CDR2 FQGNSA. V shed 1 base and J 7 bases; nucleotides not matched to a gene: 8. Here the CDR3 reads CASSLVGGRAPNEQFF. DNA for the CDR3: TGTGCCAGCAGCTTAGTTGGCGGGAGGGCCCCGAATGAGCAGTTCTTC.

About this clone itself: Compared with germline, one end of the junction differs, possibly owing to a read error. The V and J genes are TRBV18 and TRBJ1-1; 8 nucleotides agree with TRBD1. CDR1 KGHSH and CDR2 LQKENI come from the germline V gene. The CDR3 runs to 16 residues. CDR3 DNA sequence: TGTGCCAGCACACCCACGTCCGGGACAGGGAACACTGAAGCTTTCTTT. It is translated as CASTPTSGTGNTEAFF.

The gene calls are TRBV20-1 and TRBJ1-5; a weak D match, TRBD1 (6 bases). V shed 6 bases and J shed 1 base, with 10 bases lying between them. The CDR3 runs 13 residues. From germline, CDR1 is DFQATT and CDR2 SNEGSKA (reference sequence). Written as DNA, the CDR3 is TGCAGTGCGAGTACAGGGAGCAATCAGCCCCAGCATTTT. It yields the protein CSASTGSNQPQHF.

CDR3 sequence reads: CARTQDTGELFF. The DNA for the CDR3 is TGTGCCAGGACACAGGACACCGGGGAGCTGTTTTTT. V usage is TRBV21-1 and J usage is TRBJ2-2; the tabulated D call, TRBD1, remains unverified against the DNA. TRBV21-1 corresponds to a pseudogene. The CDR3 sequence is 12 residues long.

The chain is built from TRBV7-9 and TRBJ2-1; perhaps TRBD2 as D (6 bases). Deletions cut 0 bases from V and 2 bases from J, with 8 bases between. Germline V gene sequence: CDR1 SEHNR, CDR2 FQNEAQ (reference sequence). CDR3 length: 15 residues. The CDR3 protein is CASSLAWEAYNEQFF. The DNA for the CDR3 is TGTGCCAGCAGCTTAGCTTGGGAGGCCTACAATGAGCAGTTCTTC.

The chain uses TRBV7-6 and TRBJ1-3; D is unclear. CDR3 length equals 15 residues. Trimming pared 2 bases from V and 4 bases from J, leaving 12 bases between. CDR1 and CDR2 from the germline V gene are SGHVS and FNYEAQ. CDR3 residues: CASSLTTTEGNTIYF. The CDR3 region has the DNA TGTGCCAGCAGCTTAACTACCACGGAGGGAAACACCATATATTTT.

The chain recombines TRBV4-1 with TRBJ2-2, with 9 bases fitting TRBD1. This CDR3 has 16 residues. Trimming removed 1 base from V and 6 bases from J; junction bases left unmatched: 6. CDR1 is MGHRA and CDR2 is YSYEKL in the germline V gene. The chain's CDR3 is CASSQGHRGLPGELFF. The DNA for the CDR3 is TGCGCCAGCAGCCAAGGGCACAGGGGGCTCCCCGGGGAGCTGTTTTTT.

The chain combines TRBV18 with TRBJ1-1; 11 positions match TRBD1. Germline CDR1 and CDR2: KGHSH and LQKENI. This CDR3 comprises 14 residues. Losses at the gene ends were 2 bases for V and 4 bases for J; bases not matched to a gene: 0. Here the CDR3 reads CASSPGQGATEAFF. Here the CDR3 DNA reads TGTGCCAGCTCACCAGGACAGGGGGCCACTGAAGCTTTCTTT.

The CDR3 region is CAWSPSWGDTGELFF. CDR3 coding DNA: TGTGCCTGGAGTCCCTCCTGGGGGGACACCGGGGAGCTGTTTTTT. The genes are TRBV30 and TRBJ2-2, with D perhaps matching TRBD2 (6 bases). V gave up 2 bases and J gave up 3 bases, with 13 bases separating them. Germline CDR1 GTSNPN, CDR2 SVGIG (reference sequence). The length of the CDR3 is 15 residues.

Only one count was recorded for this clone. The V call is TRBV6-6, the J call TRBJ1-1, with TRBD1 matching over 11 bases. The J segment lost 0 bases and the V segment lost 6 bases, leaving 6 bases of the junction unmatched. The germline V gene encodes CDR1 MNHNY and CDR2 SVGAGI (reference sequence). CDR3 length: 16 residues. The CDR3 reads CASRTGTGGVNTEAFF. The CDR3 nucleotides read TGTGCCAGCAGAACCGGGACAGGGGGAGTGAACACTGAAGCTTTCTTT.